Listed below are T cell receptor beta chains from one sample, sequenced in a study of chemoradiotherapy in HPV16-positive cancers. Clones were read by immunoSEQ multiplex PCR, and TCRdb kept only the in-frame ones, dropping some. Among 7,000 to 9,500 clones listed, roughly 85% were seen once. The sequencing here drew on tumor tissue, taken from a patient who underwent chemoradiotherapy. The receptors here all came from a human donor with HPV-associated anogenital cancer. Both conserved end residues are part of each CDR3. Fields, in order: J gene, D gene, V gene, clone size, CDR3 protein, CDR3 DNA. A D gene is named only where the DNA matches it firmly. Size values are once, few and many counts, or a class for expanded clones, and some rows have none.

j_call: TRBJ1-1; d_call: -; v_call: TRBV7-9; clone_size: -; cdr3_aa: CASSFGRETEAFF; cdr3_nt: TGTGCCAGCAGCTTCGGGAGGGAAACTGAAGCTTTCTTT
j_call: TRBJ2-3; d_call: TRBD1; v_call: TRBV7-6; clone_size: -; cdr3_aa: CASSLYPGQGVTAQYF; cdr3_nt: TGTGCCAGCAGCTTATATCCGGGACAGGGGGTGACGGCGCAGTATTTT
j_call: TRBJ1-5; d_call: -; v_call: TRBV25-1; clone_size: -; cdr3_aa: CASSSHEGRNQPQHF; cdr3_nt: TGTGCCAGCAGTTCCCACGAGGGCCGAAATCAGCCCCAGCATTTT
j_call: TRBJ1-2; d_call: -; v_call: TRBV6-5; clone_size: -; cdr3_aa: CASRLTGRNYGYTF; cdr3_nt: TGTGCCAGCAGATTAACAGGGAGGAACTATGGCTACACCTTC
j_call: TRBJ2-3; d_call: TRBD2; v_call: TRBV27; clone_size: -; cdr3_aa: CASREGLRADTQYF; cdr3_nt: TGTGCCAGTAGGGAGGGTCTAAGAGCGGATACGCAGTATTTT
j_call: TRBJ2-1; d_call: -; v_call: TRBV5-1; clone_size: -; cdr3_aa: CASSSYNEQFF; cdr3_nt: TGCGCCAGCAGCTCCTACAATGAGCAGTTCTTC
j_call: TRBJ2-7; d_call: TRBD2; v_call: TRBV4-1; clone_size: -; cdr3_aa: CASSQGPSGGREQYF; cdr3_nt: TGCGCCAGCAGCCAAGGTCCTAGCGGGGGGAGGGAGCAGTACTTC
j_call: TRBJ1-2; d_call: TRBD1; v_call: TRBV19; clone_size: -; cdr3_aa: CASKAGTVDGYTF; cdr3_nt: TGTGCCAGTAAAGCCGGGACAGTGGATGGCTACACCTTC
j_call: TRBJ1-1; d_call: -; v_call: TRBV2; clone_size: -; cdr3_aa: CASSRSMNTEAFF; cdr3_nt: TGTGCCAGCAGTCGATCCATGAACACTGAAGCTTTCTTT
j_call: TRBJ2-7; d_call: TRBD2; v_call: TRBV6-5; clone_size: -; cdr3_aa: CASSPRTSSYEQYF; cdr3_nt: TGTGCCAGCAGTCCACGGACTAGCTCCTACGAGCAGTACTTC
j_call: TRBJ2-3; d_call: -; v_call: TRBV9; clone_size: -; cdr3_aa: CASSVGVTDTQYF; cdr3_nt: TGTGCCAGCAGCGTAGGGGTTACAGATACGCAGTATTTT
j_call: TRBJ2-3; d_call: TRBD2; v_call: TRBV11-3; clone_size: -; cdr3_aa: CASSKGLADTDTQYF; cdr3_nt: TGTGCCAGCAGCAAAGGACTAGCGGACACAGATACGCAGTATTTT
j_call: TRBJ1-1; d_call: -; v_call: TRBV29-1; clone_size: -; cdr3_aa: CSAASQGVEAFF; cdr3_nt: TGCAGCGCTGCCTCACAGGGTGTGGAAGCTTTCTTT
j_call: TRBJ2-3; d_call: -; v_call: TRBV9; clone_size: -; cdr3_aa: CASSVAQQDTQYF; cdr3_nt: TGTGCCAGCAGCGTAGCCCAGCAAGATACGCAGTATTTT
j_call: TRBJ1-3; d_call: -; v_call: TRBV9; clone_size: -; cdr3_aa: CASSVAQSGNTIYF; cdr3_nt: TGTGCCAGCAGCGTGGCGCAGTCTGGAAACACCATATATTTT
j_call: TRBJ2-5; d_call: -; v_call: TRBV7-2; clone_size: -; cdr3_aa: CASSLAGVPRETQYF; cdr3_nt: TGTGCCAGCAGCTTAGCAGGCGTCCCCCGAGAGACCCAGTACTTC
j_call: TRBJ2-5; d_call: TRBD1; v_call: TRBV5-8; clone_size: -; cdr3_aa: CASSLGQGLRETQYF; cdr3_nt: TGTGCCAGCAGCTTGGGACAGGGCCTGAGGGAGACCCAGTACTTC
j_call: TRBJ2-1; d_call: TRBD2; v_call: TRBV10-3; clone_size: -; cdr3_aa: CAISTSTSGDYNEQFF; cdr3_nt: TGTGCCATCAGTACATCGACTAGCGGGGACTACAATGAGCAGTTCTTC
j_call: TRBJ2-2; d_call: TRBD1; v_call: TRBV7-3; clone_size: -; cdr3_aa: CASSFTGGNTGELFF; cdr3_nt: TGTGCCAGCAGCTTCACAGGGGGAAACACCGGGGAGCTGTTTTTT
j_call: TRBJ2-7; d_call: TRBD1; v_call: TRBV6-6; clone_size: -; cdr3_aa: CASSYLPGQAFSF; cdr3_nt: TGTGCCAGCAGTTACTTACCGGGACAGGCTTTCTCCTTC
j_call: TRBJ1-2; d_call: -; v_call: TRBV29-1; clone_size: -; cdr3_aa: CSVSSGSNYGYTF; cdr3_nt: TGCAGCGTTTCATCAGGGTCTAACTATGGCTACACCTTC
j_call: TRBJ1-5; d_call: TRBD1; v_call: TRBV4-1; clone_size: -; cdr3_aa: CASSQSGTGFQPQHF; cdr3_nt: TGCGCCAGCAGCCAGTCCGGGACAGGGTTTCAGCCCCAGCATTTT
j_call: TRBJ2-3; d_call: TRBD1; v_call: TRBV7-9; clone_size: -; cdr3_aa: CATRPGTGHTDTQYF; cdr3_nt: TGTGCCACCCGCCCCGGGACAGGACACACAGATACGCAGTATTTT
j_call: TRBJ2-1; d_call: -; v_call: TRBV7-2; clone_size: -; cdr3_aa: CASRVAALYNEQFF; cdr3_nt: TGTGCCAGCAGGGTAGCGGCCCTCTACAATGAGCAGTTCTTC
j_call: TRBJ2-2; d_call: -; v_call: TRBV7-9; clone_size: -; cdr3_aa: CASSFAGSASELFF; cdr3_nt: TGTGCCAGCAGCTTTGCGGGCTCCGCATCGGAGCTGTTTTTT
j_call: TRBJ2-2; d_call: TRBD1; v_call: TRBV30; clone_size: once; cdr3_aa: CAWSRDRGNTGELFF; cdr3_nt: TGTGCCTGGAGTAGGGACAGGGGAAACACCGGGGAGCTGTTTTTT
j_call: TRBJ1-2; d_call: -; v_call: TRBV5-1; clone_size: -; cdr3_aa: CASSSGVNYGYTF; cdr3_nt: TGCGCCAGCAGCTCGGGAGTCAACTATGGCTACACCTTC
j_call: TRBJ1-1; d_call: -; v_call: TRBV30; clone_size: -; cdr3_aa: CAWGIKTEAFF; cdr3_nt: TGTGCCTGGGGCATCAAGACTGAAGCTTTCTTT
j_call: TRBJ1-1; d_call: -; v_call: TRBV27; clone_size: -; cdr3_aa: CASAWSKQGISEAFF; cdr3_nt: TGTGCCAGCGCGTGGAGTAAGCAGGGGATCTCTGAAGCTTTCTTT
j_call: TRBJ2-3; d_call: -; v_call: TRBV30; clone_size: -; cdr3_aa: CASQKGILGVDTQYF; cdr3_nt: TGTGCCTCGCAAAAAGGGATCTTGGGGGTAGATACGCAGTATTTT
j_call: TRBJ2-1; d_call: -; v_call: TRBV29-1; clone_size: -; cdr3_aa: CSAPIPAGEQFF; cdr3_nt: TGCAGCGCCCCGATCCCAGCGGGTGAGCAGTTCTTC
j_call: TRBJ1-3; d_call: -; v_call: TRBV29-1; clone_size: few; cdr3_aa: CSVLKPSGNTIYF; cdr3_nt: TGCAGCGTTCTCAAACCCTCTGGAAACACCATATATTTT
j_call: TRBJ2-6; d_call: -; v_call: TRBV19; clone_size: -; cdr3_aa: CASSIAGDSGANVLTF; cdr3_nt: TGTGCCAGTAGTATAGCAGGAGACTCTGGGGCCAACGTCCTGACTTTC
j_call: TRBJ1-2; d_call: -; v_call: TRBV28; clone_size: -; cdr3_aa: CASLPGTNYGYTF; cdr3_nt: TGTGCCAGCCTTCCGGGTACTAACTATGGCTACACCTTC
j_call: TRBJ2-7; d_call: TRBD2; v_call: TRBV11-2; clone_size: -; cdr3_aa: CASSSRSGRAHEQYF; cdr3_nt: TGTGCCAGCAGCTCTCGTAGCGGGAGGGCCCACGAGCAGTACTTC
j_call: TRBJ2-1; d_call: -; v_call: TRBV11-2; clone_size: few; cdr3_aa: CASSLDRGTYNEQFF; cdr3_nt: TGTGCCAGCAGCTTAGATCGGGGGACTTACAATGAGCAGTTCTTC
j_call: TRBJ2-3; d_call: -; v_call: TRBV5-6; clone_size: -; cdr3_aa: CASSLGDTQYF; cdr3_nt: TGTGCCAGCAGCTTGGGGGATACGCAGTATTTT
j_call: TRBJ2-3; d_call: TRBD1; v_call: TRBV5-1; clone_size: once; cdr3_aa: CASSLRTGSTDTQYF; cdr3_nt: TGCGCCAGCAGCCTAAGGACAGGAAGCACAGATACGCAGTATTTT
j_call: TRBJ1-5; d_call: TRBD1; v_call: TRBV7-6; clone_size: -; cdr3_aa: CASSPGTGRGNQPQHF; cdr3_nt: TGTGCCAGCAGCCCCGGGACAGGGAGAGGCAATCAGCCCCAGCATTTT
j_call: TRBJ1-1; d_call: -; v_call: TRBV13; clone_size: few; cdr3_aa: CASSPGDGNTEAFF; cdr3_nt: TGTGCCAGCAGCCCCGGGGATGGGAACACTGAAGCTTTCTTT
j_call: TRBJ2-7; d_call: -; v_call: TRBV5-1; clone_size: -; cdr3_aa: CASSLDASSYEQYF; cdr3_nt: TGCGCCAGCAGCTTGGACGCGAGCTCCTACGAGCAGTACTTC
j_call: TRBJ2-7; d_call: -; v_call: TRBV5-6; clone_size: -; cdr3_aa: CASSTYRDTTYEQYF; cdr3_nt: TGTGCCAGCAGCACTTACCGGGACACAACCTACGAGCAGTACTTC
j_call: TRBJ2-7; d_call: -; v_call: TRBV5-4; clone_size: -; cdr3_aa: CASSLKGEFYEQYF; cdr3_nt: TGTGCCAGCAGCTTGAAGGGGGAGTTCTACGAGCAGTACTTC
j_call: TRBJ1-2; d_call: -; v_call: TRBV6-5; clone_size: -; cdr3_aa: CATDGRLGGYTF; cdr3_nt: TGTGCCACAGACGGGCGCCTTGGTGGCTACACCTTC
j_call: TRBJ1-5; d_call: -; v_call: TRBV7-9; clone_size: -; cdr3_aa: CASSTGRGGSNQPQHF; cdr3_nt: TGTGCCAGCAGCACCGGACGGGGTGGGAGCAATCAGCCCCAGCATTTT
j_call: TRBJ1-1; d_call: -; v_call: TRBV18; clone_size: -; cdr3_aa: CASSPQDRNTEAFF; cdr3_nt: TGTGCCAGCTCACCTCAAGACAGGAACACTGAAGCTTTCTTT
j_call: TRBJ1-2; d_call: TRBD1; v_call: TRBV5-1; clone_size: -; cdr3_aa: CASSFQTGGAGGYTF; cdr3_nt: TGCGCCAGCAGCTTTCAAACAGGGGGCGCGGGTGGCTACACCTTC
j_call: TRBJ2-7; d_call: -; v_call: TRBV11-2; clone_size: -; cdr3_aa: CASSLVGHEQYF; cdr3_nt: TGTGCCAGCAGCTTAGTAGGCCACGAGCAGTACTTC
j_call: TRBJ2-5; d_call: TRBD2; v_call: TRBV4-1; clone_size: -; cdr3_aa: CASSQGGGVLAGKETQYF; cdr3_nt: TGCGCCAGCAGCCAAGGAGGGGGGGTCTTAGCGGGAAAAGAGACCCAGTACTTC
j_call: TRBJ2-1; d_call: -; v_call: TRBV5-6; clone_size: -; cdr3_aa: CASSLTGYGNEQFF; cdr3_nt: TGTGCCAGCAGCTTGACAGGGTATGGGAATGAGCAGTTCTTC
j_call: TRBJ2-1; d_call: TRBD1; v_call: TRBV5-1; clone_size: -; cdr3_aa: CASSLGDRGREQFF; cdr3_nt: TGCGCCAGCAGCTTGGGGGACAGGGGCCGGGAGCAGTTCTTC
j_call: TRBJ2-2; d_call: TRBD1; v_call: TRBV11-3; clone_size: once; cdr3_aa: CASSSYRTGRELFF; cdr3_nt: TGTGCCAGCAGCTCCTACCGGACAGGAAGGGAGCTGTTTTTT
j_call: TRBJ2-3; d_call: -; v_call: TRBV13; clone_size: -; cdr3_aa: CASSLGQSTDTQYF; cdr3_nt: TGTGCCAGCAGCCTCGGTCAAAGCACAGATACGCAGTATTTT